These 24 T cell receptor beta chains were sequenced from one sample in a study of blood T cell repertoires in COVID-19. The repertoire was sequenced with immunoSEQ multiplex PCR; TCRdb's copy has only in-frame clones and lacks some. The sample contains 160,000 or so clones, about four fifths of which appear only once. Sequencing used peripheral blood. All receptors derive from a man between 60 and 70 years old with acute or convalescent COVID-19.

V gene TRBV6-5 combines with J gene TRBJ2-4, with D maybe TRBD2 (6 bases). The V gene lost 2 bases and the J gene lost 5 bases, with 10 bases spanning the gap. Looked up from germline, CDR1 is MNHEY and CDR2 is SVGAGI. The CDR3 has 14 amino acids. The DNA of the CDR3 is TGTGCCAGCAGTTACGCCGGGACTCAAAACATTCAGTACTTC. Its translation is CASSYAGTQNIQYF.

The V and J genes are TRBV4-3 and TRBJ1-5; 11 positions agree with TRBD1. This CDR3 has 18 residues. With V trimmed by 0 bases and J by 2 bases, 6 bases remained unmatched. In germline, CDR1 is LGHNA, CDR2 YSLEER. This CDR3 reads CASSQDPWTGGGNQPQHF. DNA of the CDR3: TGCGCCAGCAGCCAAGATCCCTGGACAGGGGGCGGCAATCAGCCCCAGCATTTT.

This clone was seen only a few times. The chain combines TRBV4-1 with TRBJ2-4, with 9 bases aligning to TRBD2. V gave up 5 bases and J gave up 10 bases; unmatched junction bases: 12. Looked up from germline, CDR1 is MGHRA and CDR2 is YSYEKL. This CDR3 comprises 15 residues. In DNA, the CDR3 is TGCGCCAGCAGCACAGGAGTGCTAGCGGGGAATATTCAGTACTTC. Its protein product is CASSTGVLAGNIQYF.

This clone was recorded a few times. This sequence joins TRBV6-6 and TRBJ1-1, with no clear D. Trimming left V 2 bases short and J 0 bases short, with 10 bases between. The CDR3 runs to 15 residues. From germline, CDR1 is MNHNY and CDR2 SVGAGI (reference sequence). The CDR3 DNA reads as TGTGCCAGCAGTTACGATTGGCACATGAACACTGAAGCTTTCTTT. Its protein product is CASSYDWHMNTEAFF.

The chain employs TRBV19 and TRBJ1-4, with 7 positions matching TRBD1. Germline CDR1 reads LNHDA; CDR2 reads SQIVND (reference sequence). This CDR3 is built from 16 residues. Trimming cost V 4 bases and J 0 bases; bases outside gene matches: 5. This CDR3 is CASSRGQAATNEKLFF. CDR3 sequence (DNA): TGTGCCAGTAGTAGAGGACAGGCCGCAACTAATGAAAAACTGTTTTTT.

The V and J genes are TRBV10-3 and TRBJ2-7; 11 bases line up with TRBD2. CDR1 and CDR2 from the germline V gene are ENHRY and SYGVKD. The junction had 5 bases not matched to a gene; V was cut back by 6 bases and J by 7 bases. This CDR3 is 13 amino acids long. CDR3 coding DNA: TGTGCCATCAGGCTAGCGGGGGGAAGTGAGCAGTACTTC. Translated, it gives CAIRLAGGSEQYF.

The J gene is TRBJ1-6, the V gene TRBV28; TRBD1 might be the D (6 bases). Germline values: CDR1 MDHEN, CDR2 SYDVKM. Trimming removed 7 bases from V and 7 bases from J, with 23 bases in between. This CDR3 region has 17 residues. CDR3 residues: CASIVGGGGQRNSPLHF. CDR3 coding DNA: TGTGCCAGCATCGTTGGAGGGGGGGGGCAGAGGAATTCACCCCTCCACTTT.

The CDR3 DNA reads TGTGCCAGCAGCTTGGACCTAACAGATACGCAGTATTTT. This gives the protein CASSLDLTDTQYF. V gene TRBV5-6 combines with J gene TRBJ2-3; D remains unclear. Germline V gene sequence: CDR1 SGHDT, CDR2 YYEEEE. CDR3 length: 13 residues. V lost 0 bases to trimming and J lost 3 bases, with 5 bases between them.

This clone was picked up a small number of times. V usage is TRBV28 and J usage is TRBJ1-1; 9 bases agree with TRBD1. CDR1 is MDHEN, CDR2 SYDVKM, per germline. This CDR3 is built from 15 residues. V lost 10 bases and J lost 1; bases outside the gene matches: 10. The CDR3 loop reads CATTGTGPPNTEAFF. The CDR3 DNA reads TGTGCCACCACCGGGACAGGGCCACCGAACACTGAAGCTTTCTTT.

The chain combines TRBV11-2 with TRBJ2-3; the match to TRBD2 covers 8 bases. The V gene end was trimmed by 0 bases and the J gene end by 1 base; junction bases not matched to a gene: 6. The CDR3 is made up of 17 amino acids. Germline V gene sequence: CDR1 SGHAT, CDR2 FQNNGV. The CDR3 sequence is CASSLDGAGGRTDTQYF. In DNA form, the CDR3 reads TGTGCCAGCAGCTTAGATGGCGCGGGAGGTCGCACAGATACGCAGTATTTT.

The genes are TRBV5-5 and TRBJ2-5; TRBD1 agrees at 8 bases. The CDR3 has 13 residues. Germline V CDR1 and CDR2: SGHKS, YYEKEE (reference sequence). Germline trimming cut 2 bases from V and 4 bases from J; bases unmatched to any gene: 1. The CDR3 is CASSLGQGETQYF. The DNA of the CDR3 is TGTGCCAGCAGCTTAGGACAGGGAGAGACCCAGTACTTC.

For the CDR3, the DNA is TGCGCCAGCAGCCTTCCGACAGACTATGGCTACACCTTC. The encoded protein is CASSLPTDYGYTF. The chain carries TRBV5-1 and TRBJ1-2; weak D call: TRBD1 (5 bases). The CDR3 sequence is 13 residues long. Germline-derived CDR1 and CDR2 are SGHRS and YFSETQ. V lost 4 bases and J 3 bases, leaving 10 bases between the germline ends.

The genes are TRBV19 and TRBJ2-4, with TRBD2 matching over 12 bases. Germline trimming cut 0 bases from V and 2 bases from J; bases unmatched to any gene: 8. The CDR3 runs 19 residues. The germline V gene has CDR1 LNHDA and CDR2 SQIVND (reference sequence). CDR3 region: CASSIDPFLAGGTKNIQYF. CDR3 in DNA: TGTGCCAGTAGTATAGATCCCTTTCTAGCGGGAGGGACCAAAAACATTCAGTACTTC.

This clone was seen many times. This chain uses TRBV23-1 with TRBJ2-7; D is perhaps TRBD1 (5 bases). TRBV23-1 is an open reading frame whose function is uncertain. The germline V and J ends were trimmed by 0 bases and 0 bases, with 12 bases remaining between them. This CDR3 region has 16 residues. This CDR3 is CASSQSKQVSSYEQYF. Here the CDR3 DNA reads TGCGCCAGCAGTCAATCTAAACAGGTGAGCTCCTACGAGCAGTACTTC.

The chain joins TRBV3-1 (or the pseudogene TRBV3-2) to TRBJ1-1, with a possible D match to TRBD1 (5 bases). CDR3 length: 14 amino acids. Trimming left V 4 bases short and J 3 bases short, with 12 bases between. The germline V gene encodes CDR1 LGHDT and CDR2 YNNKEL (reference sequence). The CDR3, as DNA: TGTGCCAGCAGCCGGCGGGGGTCTGACACTGAAGCTTTCTTT. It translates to CASSRRGSDTEAFF.

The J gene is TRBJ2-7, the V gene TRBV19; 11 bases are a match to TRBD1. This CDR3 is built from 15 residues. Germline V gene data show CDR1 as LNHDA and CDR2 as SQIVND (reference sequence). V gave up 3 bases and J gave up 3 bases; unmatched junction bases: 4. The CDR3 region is CASSMPGQGVYEQYF. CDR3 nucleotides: TGTGCCAGTAGTATGCCGGGACAGGGGGTCTACGAGCAGTACTTC.

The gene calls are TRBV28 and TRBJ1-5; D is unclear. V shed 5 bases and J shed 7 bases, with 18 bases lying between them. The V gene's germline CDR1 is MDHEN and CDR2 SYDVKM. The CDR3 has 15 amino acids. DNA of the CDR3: TGTGCCAGCAGTCCATTCAGTTCCCCATACCAGCCCCAGCATTTT. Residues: CASSPFSSPYQPQHF.

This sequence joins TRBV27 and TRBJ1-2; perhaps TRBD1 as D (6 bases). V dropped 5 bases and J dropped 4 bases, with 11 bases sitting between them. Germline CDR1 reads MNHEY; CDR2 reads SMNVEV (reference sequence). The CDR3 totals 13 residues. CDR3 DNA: TGTGCCAGCAGTCTGAGGGGGGGCTATGGCTACACCTTC. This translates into CASSLRGGYGYTF.

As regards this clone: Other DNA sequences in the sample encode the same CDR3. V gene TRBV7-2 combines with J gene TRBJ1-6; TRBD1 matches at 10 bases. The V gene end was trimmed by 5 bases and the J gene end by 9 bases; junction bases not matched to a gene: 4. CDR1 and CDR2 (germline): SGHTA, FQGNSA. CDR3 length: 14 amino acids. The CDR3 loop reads CASSPRDRGSPLHF. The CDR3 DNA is TGTGCCAGCAGCCCACGGGACAGGGGTTCACCCCTCCACTTT. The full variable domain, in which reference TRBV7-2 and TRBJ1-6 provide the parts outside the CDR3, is GAGVSQSPSNKVTEKGKDVELRCDPISGHTALYWYRQSLGQGLEFLIYFQGNSAPDKSGLPSDRFSAERTGGSVSTLTIQRTQQEDSAVYLCASSPRDRGSPLHFGNGTRLTVT.

For the CDR3, the DNA is TGTGCCAGCAGTCCCCGGGAGGAGCTCACCGGGGAGCTGTTTTTT. Amino acid sequence: CASSPREELTGELFF. The V gene is TRBV6-5, the J gene TRBJ2-2; 7 bases agree with TRBD2. Germline V gene data show CDR1 as MNHEY and CDR2 as SVGAGI. This CDR3 has 15 residues. With 5 bases clipped from V and 4 bases from J, the junction kept 7 bases outside the gene matches.

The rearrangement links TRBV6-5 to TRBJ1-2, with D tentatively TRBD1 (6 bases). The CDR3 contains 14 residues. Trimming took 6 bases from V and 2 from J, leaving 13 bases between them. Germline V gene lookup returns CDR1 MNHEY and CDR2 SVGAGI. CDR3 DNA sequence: TGTGCCAGCAGGCCTCAGGGGCCGAACTATGGCTACACCTTC. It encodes CASRPQGPNYGYTF.

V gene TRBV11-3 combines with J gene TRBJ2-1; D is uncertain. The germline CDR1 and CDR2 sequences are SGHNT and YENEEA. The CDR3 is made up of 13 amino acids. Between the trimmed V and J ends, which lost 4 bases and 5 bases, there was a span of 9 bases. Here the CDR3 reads CASSSPLDNEQFF. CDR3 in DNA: TGTGCCAGCAGCTCCCCCCTAGACAATGAGCAGTTCTTC.

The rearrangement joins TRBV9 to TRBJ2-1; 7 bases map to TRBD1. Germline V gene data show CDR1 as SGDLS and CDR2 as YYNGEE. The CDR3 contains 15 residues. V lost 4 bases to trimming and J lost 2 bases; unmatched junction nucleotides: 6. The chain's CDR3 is CASSLRQGTYNEQFF. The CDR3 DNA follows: TGTGCCAGCAGCCTCCGACAGGGAACCTACAATGAGCAGTTCTTC. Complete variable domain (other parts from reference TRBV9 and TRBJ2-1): DSGVTQTPKHLITATGQRVTLRCSPRSGDLSVYWYQQSLDQGLQFLIQYYNGEERAKGNILERFSAQQFPDLHSELNLSSLELGDSALYFCASSLRQGTYNEQFFGPGTRLTVL.

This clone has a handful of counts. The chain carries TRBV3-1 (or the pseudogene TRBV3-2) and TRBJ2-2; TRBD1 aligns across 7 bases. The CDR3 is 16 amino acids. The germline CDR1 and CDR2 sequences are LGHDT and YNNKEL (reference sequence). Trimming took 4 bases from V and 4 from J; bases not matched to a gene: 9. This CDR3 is CASSPSLGGGTGELFF. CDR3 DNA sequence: TGTGCCAGCAGCCCCTCTTTAGGGGGCGGCACCGGGGAGCTGTTTTTT.